A selection of T cell receptor beta chains follows, all from one sample in a study of T cells in Graves' hyperthyroidism and ophthalmopathy. TCRdb reprocessed the multiplex PCR reads via MiXCR and lists one record per CDR3 protein. Among about 410,000 distinct CDR3 sequences listed, roughly 14% were seen once. The source material was blood. These receptors all come from a man younger than 35 with Graves' ophthalmopathy. CDR3s include the opening cysteine and the closing phenylalanine or tryptophan. The order of the fields is V gene, CDR3 length, clone size, D gene, J gene, CDR3 DNA, CDR3 protein. The D gene is left open where the match is weak. Clone size is not always given. Where it is, it says once, few, many or a class for expanded clones.

V: TRBV12-3/TRBV12-4
length: 14
size: many
D: .
J: TRBJ1-5
DNA: TGTGCCAGCACCCCTACCTATAGCAATCAGCCCCAGCATTTT
CDR3: CASTPTYSNQPQHF

V: TRBV29-1
length: 13
size: many
D: .
J: TRBJ1-1
DNA: TGCAGCGTTGAAGAGAGGGACAAGGCTGAAGCTTTCTTT
CDR3: CSVEERDKAEAFF

V: TRBV7-2
length: 14
size: many
D: .
J: TRBJ1-3
DNA: TGTGCCAGCAGCCCCACAGGGTTCGGAAACACCATATATTTT
CDR3: CASSPTGFGNTIYF

V: TRBV5-5
length: 16
size: many
D: .
J: TRBJ1-5
DNA: TGTGCCAGCAGCTGGGCCGGTCCGGGTGGCAATCAGCCCCAGCATTTT
CDR3: CASSWAGPGGNQPQHF

V: TRBV4-1
length: 16
size: many
D: TRBD2
J: TRBJ2-5
DNA: TGCGCCAGCAGCCTCTCGGGACTAGCGTCCCCGGAGACCCAGTACTTC
CDR3: CASSLSGLASPETQYF

V: TRBV12-3/TRBV12-4
length: 15
size: .
D: TRBD1
J: TRBJ1-4
DNA: TGTGCCAGCAGTCCCCAGACAGGGAGGGCTGAAAAACTGTTTTTT
CDR3: CASSPQTGRAEKLFF

V: TRBV3-1
length: 14
size: many
D: .
J: TRBJ2-3
DNA: TGTGCCAGCAGCCAAGAGGTAGTGGCAGATACGCAGTATTTT
CDR3: CASSQEVVADTQYF

V: TRBV27
length: 13
size: .
D: .
J: TRBJ2-1
DNA: TGTGCCAGCAGTACCGACAGATTGGGTGAGCAGTTCTTC
CDR3: CASSTDRLGEQFF

V: TRBV3-1
length: 14
size: many
D: .
J: TRBJ1-2
DNA: TGTGCCAGCAGCCACGTCCCAGGGGATCGAGGCTACACCTTC
CDR3: CASSHVPGDRGYTF

V: TRBV2
length: 17
size: many
D: TRBD1
J: TRBJ1-6
DNA: TGTGCCAGAGCCGGGACAGGGAGTGCCCCCTATAATTCACCCCTCCACTTT
CDR3: CARAGTGSAPYNSPLHF